What follows describes a single T cell receptor (beta chain). Its antigen is still unknown. The entry originates in a study of beta chain features in type 1 diabetes. Between the trimmed V and J ends, which lost 3 bases and 4 bases, there was a span of 15 bases. Germline loops: CDR1 SEHNR, CDR2 FQNEAQ (reference sequence). The CDR3 covers 15 residues. Findings of the study overall: Type 1 diabetes patients showed fewer insertions and more deletions at VDJ junctions. High-TCR-expressing cells could be over-represented by cDNA sequencing. All four CD4+ subsets of Type 1 diabetes patients contained TCRB CDR3s that were moderately but significantly shorter.

Expressed TCRB transcripts were sequenced because the isolated RNA had all been reverse transcribed beforehand. TCRdb keeps only in-frame clones here, not all; method: immunoSEQ multiplex PCR. This sample has 50,000 to 70,000 clones, with 40% to 60% found just once. Via CD45RO/CCR7/CD25/CD127/CD95/CD27, cells of the CD4+ naive, central memory, regulatory and stem cell-like memory subsets were sorted. The sequence came from a woman aged 40 to 49 with type 1 diabetes. Sequencing input: Tregs from blood. The chain couples TRBV7-9 to TRBJ2-5; maybe TRBD1 (6 bases). Written as DNA, the CDR3 is TGTGCCAGCAGCTTGGCCGGTCAGGGGCGAGAGACCCAGTACTTC. Residues: CASSLAGQGRETQYF.